This T cell receptor (beta chain) derives from a study of cytomegalovirus exposure and HLA in healthy donors (dated by TCRdb to between 2016 and 2019). General notes on the study: In an earlier analysis of 587 of the donors, 276 Gb of sequence data and 95 million to 130 million unique TCR beta sequences from roughly 200 million T cells were reported. High-throughput TCR immunosequencing, statistical association of individual TCRs with disease status, and machine learning were combined to predict cytomegalovirus infection status. Typing coverage differed by locus: A, B, C, DRB1 and DQB1 were typed in roughly 620-640 donors, DQA1 in 522, DPA1 in some 570, and DPB1 in just under 480. Across approximately 400 genotyped donors of the cohort, an average of roughly 250,000 unique TCR beta nucleotide sequences per donor were sequenced, and approximately 17% of those sequences were non-productive. Both class I and class II loci were covered by HLA typing, at four-digit resolution. Donor age, sex, ethnicity and CMV serostatus were compiled together with the repertoire data. Rather than using new phenotypic data, the later analysis identified candidate immune exposures from TCR beta sequences and from how often those sequences occurred across donors. Among the roughly 390 genotyped donors, about 83% belonged to the genetic ancestry cluster associated with self-reported Caucasian donors. In an earlier analysis of 500 to 650 of the donors, high-throughput TCR beta sequencing was used to judge whether each TCR beta V gene segment behaved as functional or pseudogenic. About five DR-DQ haplotypes were handled as single units for association and clustering because linkage in the cohort was strong. Every repertoire in the discovery cohort had been generated on one and the same sequencing platform. Along with the roughly 700-subject first cohort, a separate validation cohort of over a hundred different subjects was used. Roughly 300 gigabases of sequencing data and some 85 million unique TCR sequences were included in an early release covering around 650 HLA-typed donors. The study profiled the T cell repertoires of hundreds of subjects by immunosequencing and related them to cytomegalovirus serostatus. Genome-wide SNP genotypes for about 65% of the 666 donors were used in a later genetic analysis, which treated that subset as a discovery cohort. The study aimed to test whether signatures of past pathogen exposure could be identified by cataloging public T cell receptors. A later analysis re-analyzed previously published TCR beta repertoires from about 730 donors and added high-resolution HLA genotyping to study TCR occurrence patterns.

General findings and caveats noted by the study authors: Most TCR sequences were seen in very few donors, while some public TCRs were found in many individuals. A group of highly shared sequence variants was considered likely to be a technical artifact of the sequencing pipeline. Because some donors lacked HLA typing at each locus, the association tests relied only on the typed subset. Cytomegalovirus status was reported to be diagnosed by the classifier with high specificity and sensitivity in both the original and validation cohorts. A later analysis associated about 17,000 TCR beta sequences with specific HLA alleles at a false discovery rate of 0.05. In an earlier analysis of roughly 500 of the donors, most TCR beta V segments appeared in productive rearrangements about 87% or about 30% of the time, broadly matching IMGT annotations. In a later analysis, HLA-associated TCR beta chains were found to be more clonally expanded and to have lower generation probabilities than equally common non-associated chains. A further reported finding was that TCR beta sequences accurately predicted the HLA-A and HLA-B alleles for most subjects in the first cohort. Linkage disequilibrium might explain the correlated functional status among segregating V segments, but an unknown experimental factor could not be ruled out. The cohort was sequenced for TCR beta chains only, and without alpha or paired-chain data the features that could be detected were limited. The earlier analysis of 450 to 700 of the donors excluded seventeen rarely observed V segments, including chromosome 9 orphons, because counts were too low. Three of the identified cytomegalovirus-associated TCR beta chains were confirmed in vitro to be specific for cytomegalovirus antigens. For the cohort, immune exposure information was limited to CMV serostatus. In a later genetic analysis, a missense DCLRE1C variant was associated with V-gene and J-gene trimming of TCR beta chains, and the association was replicated in an independent cohort. According to a later analysis, most CMV-associated TCR beta chains appeared to be HLA-restricted, and the HLA associations seemed to be driven largely by CMV exposure. According to the authors, the approach could potentially be generalized to other disease states and immunological phenotypes. In a later genetic analysis, fewer N-insertions in productive TCRs were reported among donors in an Asian-associated ancestry cluster than the approximately 630-donor mean. Some IMGT-functional V segments, including TRBV6-2 and TRBV6-3, could not be distinguished by the 87-base-pair reads and were therefore excluded. A later analysis reported that several top co-occurrence clusters appeared linked to parvovirus B19, influenza, CMV and Epstein-Barr virus. Assigning TCR associations to individual alleles was difficult when HLA alleles, especially DR and DQ, strongly co-occurred. A total of 150 to 200 TCR beta chains were listed by the study as associated with cytomegalovirus. A later analysis found that TCR association rates varied across HLA loci, with DRB1 alleles showing the most associated TCRs and HLA-C alleles the fewest. The presence/absence analyses assumed that sequencing depth was roughly uniform across donors, and that assumption may not be true.

This clone was found once. Its recognized antigen is unknown. Base qualities are not provided; no much larger clone lies one nucleotide away. The cohort comprised hundreds of healthy bone marrow donors. All cohort members were sampled while nominally healthy, although unrecorded immune exposures were likely present. The donor tested CMV seronegative and was one of the 352 seronegative cohort members. Each donor provided a peripheral blood sample, and peripheral blood mononuclear cells were used for TCR beta sequencing. The Qiagen DNeasy Blood Extraction Kit was used to extract genomic DNA from the blood cell samples. The CDR3 runs 15 residues from the cysteine to the phenylalanine. Only CDR3 DNA remains: 45 bases, in frame from the first base. Sequences SEHNR (CDR1) and FQNEAQ (CDR2) are obtained from the germline V gene (reference sequence). V sheds 5 bases and J sheds 0 bases, leaving 13 bases between their ends.

The library came from the immunoSEQ multiplex PCR assay. A mixture of 60 forward primers for TCR Vbeta segments and 13 reverse primers for TCR Jbeta segments was used in the multiplex PCR. The CDR3 region of rearranged TCR beta genes was amplified from genomic DNA with a multiplex PCR assay. Amplified TCR beta libraries were sequenced as 87-base-pair reads on the Illumina HiSeq System. The authors processed their data as follows. A later analysis counted some 80 million unique TCR beta chains across the 666 repertoires, and approximately 11 million of these chains were shared by at least two donors. A nearest-neighbor algorithm error-corrected the raw reads and collapsed the reads into unique sequences, merging closely related sequences to remove PCR and sequencing errors. V, D and J gene segments were assigned by aligning CDR3 sequences to IMGT reference sequences. For a sequence to be retained, a match of at least six nucleotides was required to both a V gene segment and a J gene segment. Rearrangements were called productive when the CDR3 lacked stop codons and stayed in frame with V and J; all others were non-productive. Following IMGT convention, CDR3 was defined as the stretch from the second conserved V-encoded cysteine to the conserved J-encoded phenylalanine. In an earlier analysis of more than 550 of the donors, sequences lacking an unambiguous match to a single V gene segment were excluded. An earlier analysis of some 610 of the donors called V segments functional above 56.7% productive rearrangements and segregating when the between-donor standard deviation exceeded 5%. A statistical classification framework was built to diagnose cytomegalovirus status from the catalog of TCR beta chain sequences. A later analysis assigned V and J genes by comparing TCR nucleotide sequences with IMGT/GENE-DB human TR gene sequences. The TCRdist pipeline was used in a later analysis to assign CDR3 sequences and most-parsimonious VDJ recombination scenarios. A later analysis defined each TCR beta chain by its CDR3 amino acid sequence plus V-gene family, and excluded reads lacking a unique V-gene family. To address suspected cross-contamination and a sequencing artifact, a later analysis removed approximately 590 highly shared, low-generation-probability nucleotide sequences. In a later analysis, a clonal expansion index was calculated for each public chain from normalized within-repertoire ranks of inferred template counts. A later analysis computed generation probabilities with a VDJ recombination model fitted to out-of-frame rearrangements, and checked the results against IGoR. Hypergeometric tests were used in a later analysis to score TCR-TCR, TCR-HLA and TCR-CMV co-occurrence, with a repertoire-size bias correction applied to the TCR pairs. To estimate false discovery rates, a later analysis permuted the HLA or CMV assignments 20 times. In a later analysis, co-occurring TCRs were grouped using DBSCAN, and TCRdist sequence similarity was added for clustering within HLA-allele-positive subsets. Repertoires with fewer than 30,000 or more than 120,000 public chains were left out of co-occurrence clustering, as were five repertoires with anomalous nucleotide sharing. The source is immuneACCESS, and TCRdb retained only in-frame sequences with V and J called. Part of the clones is not carried over; for the studies checked, unresolved V genes explain less than half of this, and the remainder is unexplained. For V, J and clone size, that table is used; D and trimming come from the DNA. This sample has under 140,000 clones in its table, and 86% of those were observed once. Approximately 1.8% of the sample is taken by the ten largest.

This chain is built from TRBV7-9 and TRBJ1-2; perhaps TRBD1 is the D gene, with 6 bases matching. This receptor was taken from a man aged 35 to 55 in good health and CMV-seronegative. Sequenced sample: PBMCs. The CDR3 sequence is CASSRGTSSNYGYTF. The DNA reads TGTGCCAGCAGCCGTGGGACAAGTTCTAACTATGGCTACACCTTC.